This T cell receptor (beta chain) derives from a study of radiotherapy plus CTLA-4 blockade in lung cancer. The method was immunoSEQ multiplex PCR; TCRdb's version includes in-frame clones alone and lacks a portion of them. Found here are 75,000 to 100,000 clones, about 81% of them singletons; the top ten hold under 4%. V shed 2 bases and J shed 5 bases, with 15 bases lying between them. The CDR3 runs 15 residues. CDR1 SGHTA and CDR2 FQGTGA come from the germline V gene. This clone has only one observation. Here the sequenced sample was peripheral blood, taken from a patient treated with radiotherapy plus ipilimumab. The source is a human donor with non-small cell lung cancer who had a partial response to radiotherapy plus ipilimumab. The genes are TRBV7-3 and TRBJ1-2; tentative D call: TRBD1 (5 bases). The CDR3: CASSLGTGSWYGYTF. CDR3 coding DNA: TGTGCCAGCAGCTTAGGCACAGGATCTTGGTATGGCTACACCTTC.